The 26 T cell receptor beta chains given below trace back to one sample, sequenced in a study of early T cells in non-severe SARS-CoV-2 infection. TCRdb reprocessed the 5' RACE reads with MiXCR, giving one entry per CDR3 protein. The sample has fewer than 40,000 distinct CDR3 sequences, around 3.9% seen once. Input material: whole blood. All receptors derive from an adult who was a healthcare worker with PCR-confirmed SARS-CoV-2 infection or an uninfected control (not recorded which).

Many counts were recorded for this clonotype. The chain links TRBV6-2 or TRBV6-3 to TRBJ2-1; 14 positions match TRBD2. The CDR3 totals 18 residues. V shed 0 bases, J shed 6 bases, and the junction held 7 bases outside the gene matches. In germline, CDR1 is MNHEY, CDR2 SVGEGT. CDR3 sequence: CASSYSRSTSGGANEQFF. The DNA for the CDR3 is TGTGCCAGCAGTTACTCGAGGTCGACTAGCGGGGGGGCCAATGAGCAGTTCTTC.

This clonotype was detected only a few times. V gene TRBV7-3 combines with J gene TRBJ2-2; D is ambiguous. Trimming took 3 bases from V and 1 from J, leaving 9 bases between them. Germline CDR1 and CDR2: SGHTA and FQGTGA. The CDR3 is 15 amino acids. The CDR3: CASSLSMGNTGELFF. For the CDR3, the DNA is TGTGCCAGCAGCTTGTCGATGGGGAACACCGGGGAGCTGTTTTTT.

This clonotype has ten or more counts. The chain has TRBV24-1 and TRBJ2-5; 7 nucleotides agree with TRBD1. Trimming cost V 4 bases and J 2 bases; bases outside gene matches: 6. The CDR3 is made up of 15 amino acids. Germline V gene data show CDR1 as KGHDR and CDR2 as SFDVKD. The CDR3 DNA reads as TGTGCCACCAGTGAGCCTACAGGGGATCAAGAGACCCAGTACTTC. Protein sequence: CATSEPTGDQETQYF.

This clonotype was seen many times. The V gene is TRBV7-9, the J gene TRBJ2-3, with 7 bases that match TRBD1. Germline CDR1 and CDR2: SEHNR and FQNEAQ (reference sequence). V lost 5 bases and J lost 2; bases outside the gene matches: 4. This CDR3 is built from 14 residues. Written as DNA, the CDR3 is TGTGCCAGCAGCCCCACAGGGGACACAGATACGCAGTATTTT. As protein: CASSPTGDTDTQYF.

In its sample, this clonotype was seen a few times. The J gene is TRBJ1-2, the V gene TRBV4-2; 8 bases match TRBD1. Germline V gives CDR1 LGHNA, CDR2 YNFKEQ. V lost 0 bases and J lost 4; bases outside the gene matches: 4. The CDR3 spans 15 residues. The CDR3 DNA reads TGTGCCAGCAGCCAAGAGGCAGGGGGCGCCTATGGCTACACCTTC. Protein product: CASSQEAGGAYGYTF.

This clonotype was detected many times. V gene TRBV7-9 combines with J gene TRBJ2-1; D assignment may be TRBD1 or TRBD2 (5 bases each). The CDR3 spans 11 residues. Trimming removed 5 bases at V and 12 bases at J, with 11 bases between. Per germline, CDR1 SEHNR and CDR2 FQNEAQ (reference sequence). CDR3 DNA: TGTGCCAGCAGCCAGGAGAGGGGGCAGTTCTTC. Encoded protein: CASSQERGQFF.

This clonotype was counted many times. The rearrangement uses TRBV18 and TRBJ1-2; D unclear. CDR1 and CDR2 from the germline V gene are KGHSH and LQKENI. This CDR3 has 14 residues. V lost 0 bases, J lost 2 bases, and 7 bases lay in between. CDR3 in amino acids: CASSPPNSNYGYTF. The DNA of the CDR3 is TGTGCCAGCTCACCACCAAACAGCAACTATGGCTACACCTTC.

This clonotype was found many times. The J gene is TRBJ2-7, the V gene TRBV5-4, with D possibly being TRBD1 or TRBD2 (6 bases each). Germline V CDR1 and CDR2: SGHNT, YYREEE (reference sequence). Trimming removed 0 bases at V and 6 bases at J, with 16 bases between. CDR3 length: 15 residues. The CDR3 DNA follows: TGTGCCAGCAGCTTGGGCCCTGGGGGGCACCTCGAGCAGTACTTC. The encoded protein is CASSLGPGGHLEQYF.

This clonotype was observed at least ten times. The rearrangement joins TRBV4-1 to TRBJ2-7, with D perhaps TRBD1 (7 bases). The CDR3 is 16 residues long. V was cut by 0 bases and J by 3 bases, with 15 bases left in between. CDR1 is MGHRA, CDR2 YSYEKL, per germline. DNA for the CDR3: TGCGCCAGCAGCCAAGATGGGCAGGGGGGCAGCTACGAGCAGTACTTC. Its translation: CASSQDGQGGSYEQYF.

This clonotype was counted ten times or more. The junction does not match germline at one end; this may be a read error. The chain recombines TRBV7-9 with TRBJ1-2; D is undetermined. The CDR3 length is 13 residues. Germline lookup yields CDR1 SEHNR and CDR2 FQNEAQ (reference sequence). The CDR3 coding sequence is TGTGCCAGCAGCTTAGAAGGGAAGGGATACGCGGCCTTC. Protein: CASSLEGKGYAAF.

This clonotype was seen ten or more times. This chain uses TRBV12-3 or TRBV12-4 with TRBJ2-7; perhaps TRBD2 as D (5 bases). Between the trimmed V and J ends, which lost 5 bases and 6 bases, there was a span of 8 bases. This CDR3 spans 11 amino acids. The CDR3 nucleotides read TGTGCCAGCAGTAGGAGGTTCGAGCAGTACTTC. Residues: CASSRRFEQYF.

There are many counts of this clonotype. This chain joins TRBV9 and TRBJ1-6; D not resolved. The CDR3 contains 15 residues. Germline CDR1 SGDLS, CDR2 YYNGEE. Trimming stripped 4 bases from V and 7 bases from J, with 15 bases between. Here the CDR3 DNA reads TGTGCCAGCAGCTTCGAACCGACGAGCAATTCACCCCTCCACTTT. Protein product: CASSFEPTSNSPLHF. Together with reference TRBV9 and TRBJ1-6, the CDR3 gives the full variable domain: DSGVTQTPKHLITATGQRVTLRCSPRSGDLSVYWYQQSLDQGLQFLIQYYNGEERAKGNILERFSAQQFPDLHSELNLSSLELGDSALYFCASSFEPTSNSPLHFGNGTRLTVT.

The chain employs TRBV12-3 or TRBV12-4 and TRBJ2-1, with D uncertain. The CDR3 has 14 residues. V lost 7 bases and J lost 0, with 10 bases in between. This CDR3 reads CASKARISYNEQFF. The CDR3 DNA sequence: TGTGCCAGCAAGGCGAGGATCTCCTACAATGAGCAGTTCTTC.

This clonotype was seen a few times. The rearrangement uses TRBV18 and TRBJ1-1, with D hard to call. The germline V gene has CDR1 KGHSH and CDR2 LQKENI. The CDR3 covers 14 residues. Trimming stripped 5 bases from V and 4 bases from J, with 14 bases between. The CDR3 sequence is CASSSEMEVTEAFF. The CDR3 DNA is TGTGCCAGCTCATCGGAAATGGAAGTCACTGAAGCTTTCTTT.

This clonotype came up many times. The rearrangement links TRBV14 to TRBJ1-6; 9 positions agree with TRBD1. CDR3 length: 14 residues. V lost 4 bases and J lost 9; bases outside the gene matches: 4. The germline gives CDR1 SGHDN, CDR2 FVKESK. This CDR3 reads CASSPGQGFSPLHF. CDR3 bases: TGTGCCAGCAGCCCAGGACAGGGGTTTTCACCCCTCCACTTT.

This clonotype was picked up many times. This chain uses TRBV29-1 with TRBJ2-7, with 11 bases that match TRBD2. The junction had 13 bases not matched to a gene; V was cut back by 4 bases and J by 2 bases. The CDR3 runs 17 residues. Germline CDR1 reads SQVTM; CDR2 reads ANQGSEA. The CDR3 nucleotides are TGCAGCGTTGTAGGACTAGCGGGTGATTTTGATGCCTACGAGCAGTACTTC. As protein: CSVVGLAGDFDAYEQYF.

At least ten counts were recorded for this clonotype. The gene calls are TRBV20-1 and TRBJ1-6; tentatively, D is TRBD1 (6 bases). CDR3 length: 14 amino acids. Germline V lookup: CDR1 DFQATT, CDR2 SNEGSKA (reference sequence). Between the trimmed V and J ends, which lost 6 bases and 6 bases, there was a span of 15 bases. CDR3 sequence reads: CSAPTGDTNSPLHF. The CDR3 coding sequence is TGCAGTGCCCCGACCGGGGACACTAATTCACCCCTCCACTTT.

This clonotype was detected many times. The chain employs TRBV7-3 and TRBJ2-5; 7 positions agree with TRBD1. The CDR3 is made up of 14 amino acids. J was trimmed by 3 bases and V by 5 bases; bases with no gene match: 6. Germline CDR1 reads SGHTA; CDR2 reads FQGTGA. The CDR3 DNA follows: TGTGCCAGCAGCGCAACCGGGACAGAAGAGACCCAGTACTTC. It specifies CASSATGTEETQYF.

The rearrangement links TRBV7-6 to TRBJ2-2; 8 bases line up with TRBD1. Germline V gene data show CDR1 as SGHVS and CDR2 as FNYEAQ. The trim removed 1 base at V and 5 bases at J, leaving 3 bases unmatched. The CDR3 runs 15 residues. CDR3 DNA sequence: TGTGCCAGCAGCTTAGGACAGGGGAAAACCGGGGAGCTGTTTTTT. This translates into CASSLGQGKTGELFF.

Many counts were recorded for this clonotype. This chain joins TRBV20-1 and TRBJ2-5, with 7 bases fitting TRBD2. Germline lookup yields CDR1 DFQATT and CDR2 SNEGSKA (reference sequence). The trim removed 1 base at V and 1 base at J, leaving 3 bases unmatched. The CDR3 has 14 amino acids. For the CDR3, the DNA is TGCAGTGCTAGAGTGCCTAGCGGCCAAGAGACCCAGTACTTC. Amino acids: CSARVPSGQETQYF.

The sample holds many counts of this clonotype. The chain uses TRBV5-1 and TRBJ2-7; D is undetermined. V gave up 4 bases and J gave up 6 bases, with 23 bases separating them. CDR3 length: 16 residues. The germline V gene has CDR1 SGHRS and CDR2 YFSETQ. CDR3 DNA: TGCGCCAGCAGCGCACCCCCGATGGCAACGGTTAGCGAGCAGTACTTC. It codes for CASSAPPMATVSEQYF.

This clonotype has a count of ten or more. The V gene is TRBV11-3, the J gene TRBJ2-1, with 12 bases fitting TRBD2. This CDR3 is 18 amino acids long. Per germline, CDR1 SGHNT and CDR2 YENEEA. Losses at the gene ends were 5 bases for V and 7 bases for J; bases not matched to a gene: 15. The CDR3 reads CASSPTSGSTSDTNEQFF. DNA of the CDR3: TGTGCCAGCAGCCCGACTAGCGGGAGCACATCGGACACAAATGAGCAGTTCTTC.

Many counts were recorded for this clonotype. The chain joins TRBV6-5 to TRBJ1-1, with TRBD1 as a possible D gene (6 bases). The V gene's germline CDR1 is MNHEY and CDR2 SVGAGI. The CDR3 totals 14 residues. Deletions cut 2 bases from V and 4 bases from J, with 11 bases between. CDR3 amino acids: CASSYGGLGTEAFF. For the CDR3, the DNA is TGTGCCAGCAGTTACGGGGGGCTGGGCACTGAAGCTTTCTTT.

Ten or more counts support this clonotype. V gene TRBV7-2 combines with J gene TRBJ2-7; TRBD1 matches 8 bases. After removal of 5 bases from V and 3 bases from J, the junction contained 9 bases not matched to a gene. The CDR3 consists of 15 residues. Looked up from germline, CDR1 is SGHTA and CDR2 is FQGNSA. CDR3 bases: TGTGCCAGCAGCCGTGGACAGGGAGGTTTCTACGAGCAGTACTTC. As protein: CASSRGQGGFYEQYF.

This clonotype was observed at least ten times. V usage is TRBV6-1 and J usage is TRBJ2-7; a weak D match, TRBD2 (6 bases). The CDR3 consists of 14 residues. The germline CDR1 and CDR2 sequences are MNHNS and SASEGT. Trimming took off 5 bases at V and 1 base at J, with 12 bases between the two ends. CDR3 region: CASSRGLTSYEQYF. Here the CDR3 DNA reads TGTGCCAGCAGTAGGGGACTTACATCCTACGAGCAGTACTTC.

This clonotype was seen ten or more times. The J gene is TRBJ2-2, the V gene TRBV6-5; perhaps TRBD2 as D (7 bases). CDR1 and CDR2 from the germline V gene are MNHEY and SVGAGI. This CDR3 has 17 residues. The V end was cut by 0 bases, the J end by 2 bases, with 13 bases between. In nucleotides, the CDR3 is TGTGCCAGCAGTTACTCGGGGGGGCCAACCAACACCGGGGAGCTGTTTTTT. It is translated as CASSYSGGPTNTGELFF.